What follows is one T cell receptor beta chain and its context. The sample comes from a study of blood T cell repertoires in COVID-19. In the study overall: Samples of COVID-19 (acute and convalescent) were obtained from the United States, Italy and Spain. T cells, B-cell-depleted T cells, or PBMCs supplied cDNA or gDNA.

Trimming removed 2 bases from V and 2 bases from J; junction bases left unmatched: 4. Germline loops: CDR1 LGHDT, CDR2 YNNKEL (reference sequence). The CDR3 covers 16 residues. Original methodology: Amplification of reference gene primers was used by the study to estimate nucleated cell counts. The repertoire was sequenced with immunoSEQ multiplex PCR; TCRdb's copy has only in-frame clones and lacks some. That table is the source of V, J and clone size, and D and trimming were worked out from the DNA. Of roughly 200,000 clones listed, around 88% were seen once; the top ten hold roughly 8.7%. The sequenced material came from peripheral blood. This clonotype was obtained from a man aged 35-49 years with active or convalescent COVID-19. The rearrangement links TRBV3-1 (or the pseudogene TRBV3-2) to TRBJ2-1, with 9 positions matching TRBD2. The CDR3 region is CASSQHSGGPYNEQFF. The CDR3 coding sequence is TGTGCCAGCAGCCAACACAGCGGGGGGCCCTACAATGAGCAGTTCTTC.